The 13 T cell receptor beta chains presented below share a single source sample, sequenced in a study of cytomegalovirus exposure and HLA in healthy donors. The PCR contained 60 Vbeta and 13 Jbeta primers. Some clones are missing from TCRdb's copy, which holds only in-frame ones; the method was immunoSEQ multiplex PCR. This table has 150,000 or so clones, 70% to 80% appearing once. The sequenced sample consisted of PBMCs. Receptor source: a man under 40 in good health and CMV-seropositive.

This chain connects TRBV6-5 to TRBJ1-2, with D perhaps TRBD1 (6 bases). V lost 5 bases and J 8 bases, leaving 12 bases between the germline ends. Germline V lookup: CDR1 MNHEY, CDR2 SVGAGI. CDR3 length: 12 amino acids. CDR3 residues: CASSQQGAGYTF. The CDR3 DNA sequence: TGTGCCAGCAGTCAACAGGGAGCCGGCTACACCTTC.

This clone was counted a few times. The chain links TRBV28 to TRBJ1-2; D ambiguous. V was shortened by 8 bases and J by 0 bases, with 7 bases between the two germline ends. The CDR3 is 12 residues long. Germline CDR1 reads MDHEN; CDR2 reads SYDVKM. The CDR3 DNA reads TGTGCCAGCTTCGGTGCTAACTATGGCTACACCTTC. Translated: CASFGANYGYTF.

The chain joins TRBV6-5 to TRBJ1-4; the match to TRBD1 covers 7 bases. V lost 0 bases and J lost 7; bases outside the gene matches: 8. CDR3 size: 16 residues. Per germline, CDR1 MNHEY and CDR2 SVGAGI. CDR3 coding DNA: TGTGCCAGCAGTTACTCGCCCGGACAGGAGGGTGAAAAACTGTTTTTT. This encodes CASSYSPGQEGEKLFF.

This clone was counted a single time. The chain is built from TRBV11-1 and TRBJ2-6, with 7 bases lining up with TRBD2. Germline trimming cut 6 bases from V and 0 bases from J; bases unmatched to any gene: 8. The CDR3 is 17 amino acids. The germline V gene has CDR1 SGHAT and CDR2 FQDESV (reference sequence). The CDR3 here is CASSLGGVSSGANVLTF. The CDR3 DNA reads TGTGCCAGCAGTTTGGGGGGGGTCAGCTCTGGGGCCAACGTCCTGACTTTC.

This rearrangement joins TRBV5-6 to TRBJ2-7; D may be TRBD1 (6 bases). Trimming left V 4 bases short and J 2 bases short, with 10 bases between. Germline assignment: CDR1 SGHDT and CDR2 YYEEEE. The CDR3 length is 13 residues. The CDR3 loop reads CASSGQGPYEQYF. Here the CDR3 DNA reads TGTGCCAGCAGCGGGCAGGGGCCCTACGAGCAGTACTTC.

The rearrangement links TRBV7-2 to TRBJ2-1; TRBD2 aligns across 13 bases. This CDR3 contains 13 residues. Germline lookup yields CDR1 SGHTA and CDR2 FQGNSA. Losses at the gene ends were 4 bases for V and 15 bases for J; bases not matched to a gene: 6. The DNA of the CDR3 is TGTGCCAGCAGCTGGGGGACTAGCGGGACCGCGTTCTTC. Translation: CASSWGTSGTAFF.

The chain is built from TRBV18 and TRBJ1-2, with a possible D match to TRBD1 (6 bases). The germline V gene encodes CDR1 KGHSH and CDR2 LQKENI. CDR3 length: 14 residues. The ends were cut back, 3 bases at V and 7 bases at J, with 15 bases in the middle. The chain's CDR3 is CASSPYRASSGYTF. In DNA form, the CDR3 reads TGTGCCAGCTCACCGTACAGGGCTAGTTCTGGCTACACCTTC.

The gene calls are TRBV4-2 and TRBJ2-3; 8 bases line up with TRBD2. The CDR3 is 16 residues long. CDR1 is LGHNA, CDR2 YNFKEQ, per germline. V was clipped by 4 bases and J by 0 bases; unmatched bases: 6. The chain's CDR3 is CASSPFSGASTDTQYF. DNA for the CDR3: TGTGCCAGCAGCCCCTTTAGCGGGGCGAGCACAGATACGCAGTATTTT.

This clone appeared once. This chain joins TRBV2 and TRBJ1-3; 10 bases line up with TRBD1. V lost 4 bases and J lost 2; bases outside the gene matches: 2. The CDR3 sequence is 15 residues long. Germline CDR1 is SNHLY and CDR2 is FYNNEI. CDR3 sequence (DNA): TGTGCCAGCAGTGGGACAGGGGGGACTGGAAACACCATATATTTT. Protein: CASSGTGGTGNTIYF. The full variable domain, its missing parts supplied by reference TRBV2 and TRBJ1-3, is EPEVTQTPSHQVTQMGQEVILRCVPISNHLYFYWYRQILGQKVEFLVSFYNNEISEKSEIFDDQFSVERPDGSNFTLKIRSTKLEDSAMYFCASSGTGGTGNTIYFGEGSWLTVV.

This chain joins TRBV18 and TRBJ2-7, with a weak D call TRBD1 (7 bases). The CDR3 is made up of 14 amino acids. V lost 3 bases, J lost 2 bases, and 11 bases lay in between. The V gene's germline CDR1 is KGHSH and CDR2 LQKENI. CDR3 protein: CASSPPGGTYEQYF. CDR3 nucleotide sequence: TGTGCCAGCTCACCGCCAGGGGGGACCTACGAGCAGTACTTC.

The rearrangement uses TRBV7-9 and TRBJ1-1; no clear D gene. CDR1 SEHNR and CDR2 FQNEAQ come from the germline V gene (reference sequence). This CDR3 contains 13 residues. Trimming took off 1 base at V and 6 bases at J, with 9 bases between the two ends. The CDR3 DNA reads as TGTGCCAGCAGCTTAGTCCAGAGCGCTGAAGCTTTCTTT. It is translated as CASSLVQSAEAFF.

The rearrangement joins TRBV6-1 to TRBJ1-4; a weak D match, TRBD1 (5 bases). CDR3 length: 16 residues. V was trimmed by 3 bases and J by 0 bases, leaving 11 bases between them. Germline V gene data show CDR1 as MNHNS and CDR2 as SASEGT. The CDR3 is CASSDGHRSTNEKLFF. DNA of the CDR3: TGTGCCAGCAGTGACGGACACCGATCAACTAATGAAAAACTGTTTTTT.

The genes are TRBV5-4 and TRBJ1-2; D gene uncertain. The CDR3 sequence is 12 residues long. Germline V gene lookup returns CDR1 SGHNT and CDR2 YYREEE (reference sequence). The V gene lost 4 bases and the J gene lost 8 bases, with 12 bases spanning the gap. The CDR3 is CASSPPGVGYTF. As DNA, the CDR3 is TGTGCCAGCAGCCCACCCGGGGTCGGCTACACCTTC.